This T cell receptor (beta chain) stems from a study of cytomegalovirus exposure and HLA in healthy donors. PCR employed 60 Vbeta and 13 Jbeta primers. The protocol was immunoSEQ multiplex PCR, while the TCRdb copy is restricted to in-frame clones and leaves out a portion. Among 100,000 or so clones listed, under 75% were seen once. Germline V lookup: CDR1 SGHAT, CDR2 FQNNGV. The CDR3 is 15 amino acids. J gave up 7 bases and V 2 bases, and 5 bases lay outside the gene matches. This clone was counted between two and nine times. Input material: PBMCs. J is TRBJ2-2 and V is TRBV11-2; 9 bases map to TRBD1. The clonotype comes from a man aged 45-65 years in good health and CMV-seronegative. The CDR3 reads CASSLIQGANGELFF. CDR3 bases: TGTGCCAGCAGCTTAATACAGGGGGCGAACGGGGAGCTGTTTTTT.